These 9 T cell receptor beta chains share one sample of origin, sequenced in a study of T cells in Graves' hyperthyroidism and ophthalmopathy. Amplification of TCR beta CDR3 regions was performed using RNA transcripts as template. When the TCR CDR3 underwent first-round RT-PCR, the HTBI primer set was used. TCRdb fed the multiplex PCR reads into MiXCR, producing one record per CDR3 protein. This table has 700,000 or so distinct CDR3 sequences, 14% appearing once. Sequencing was performed on blood. Receptors were obtained from a woman aged 45-59 years with Graves' ophthalmopathy.

The sample holds many counts of this clonotype. The genes are TRBV20-1 and TRBJ2-7; TRBD2 aligns across 8 bases. The germline CDR1 and CDR2 sequences are DFQATT and SNEGSKA (reference sequence). V lost 8 bases, J lost 5 bases, and 14 bases stayed unmatched. The length of the CDR3 is 14 residues. CDR3 nucleotides: TGCAGTCCGGAAGCGGGGGCAGGTGGGGACGAGCAGTACTTC. Translation: CSPEAGAGGDEQYF.

The gene calls are TRBV18 and TRBJ2-1; D unresolved. V lost 0 bases and J lost 8, with 20 bases in between. Germline V lookup: CDR1 KGHSH, CDR2 LQKENI. The CDR3 consists of 17 residues. DNA of the CDR3: TGTGCCAGCTCACCACCTATTAAAATCGGACCCCTCGATGAGCAGTTCTTC. Translating it yields CASSPPIKIGPLDEQFF.

There are many counts of this clonotype. V usage is TRBV12-3 or TRBV12-4 and J usage is TRBJ2-1, with 7 bases that match TRBD2. This CDR3 has 16 amino acids. The V segment lost 5 bases and the J segment 6 bases; nucleotides outside the gene matches: 13. CDR3 DNA: TGTGCCAGCAGTCAAGCAATGGGGGACTACTCCAATGAGCAGTTCTTC. Its protein product is CASSQAMGDYSNEQFF.

DNA of the CDR3: TGTGCCAGCTCACCCGCTGGGGGGCTGGAGCAGTTCTTC. It codes for CASSPAGGLEQFF. The V call is TRBV18, the J call TRBJ2-1; D could derive from TRBD1 or TRBD2 (6 bases each). CDR3 length equals 13 residues. Trimming stripped 3 bases from V and 10 bases from J, with 13 bases between. CDR1 is KGHSH and CDR2 is LQKENI in the germline V gene. The entire variable domain, with the rest obtained from reference TRBV18 and TRBJ2-1, is as follows: NAGVMQNPRHLVRRRGQEARLRCSPMKGHSHVYWYRQLPEEGLKFMVYLQKENIIDESGMPKERFSAEFPKEGPSILRIQQVVRGDSAAYFCASSPAGGLEQFFGPGTRLTVL.

This clonotype was detected ten times or more. The V gene is TRBV29-1, the J gene TRBJ1-1; a weak D match, TRBD1 (5 bases). V shed 8 bases and J shed 4 bases, with 14 bases lying between them. The CDR3 length is 12 residues. Germline V gives CDR1 SQVTM, CDR2 ANQGSEA. The CDR3: CSYNKGVTEAFF. Here the CDR3 DNA reads TGCAGCTACAATAAAGGGGTCACTGAAGCTTTCTTT. The entire variable domain, with the rest obtained from reference TRBV29-1 and TRBJ1-1, is as follows: SAVISQKPSRDICQRGTSLTIQCQVDSQVTMMFWYRQQPGQSLTLIATANQGSEATYESGFVIDKFPISRPNLTFSTLTVSNMSPEDSSIYLCSYNKGVTEAFFGQGTRLTVV.

The chain has TRBV29-1 and TRBJ1-2; D is ambiguous. There are 13 residues in the CDR3. Germline V gene sequence: CDR1 SQVTM, CDR2 ANQGSEA. Trimming left V 4 bases short and J 6 bases short, with 15 bases between. This chain's CDR3 is CSVGNTRSDGYTF. The CDR3 DNA follows: TGCAGCGTTGGTAATACCCGATCAGATGGCTACACCTTC.

This clonotype was counted ten times or more. The gene calls are TRBV5-1 and TRBJ2-5; D call uncertain. V shed 0 bases and J shed 3 bases, with 6 bases lying between them. The CDR3 consists of 13 residues. Germline V CDR1 and CDR2: SGHRS, YFSETQ. The CDR3, as DNA: TGCGCCAGCAGCTTGGGTAGGGAAGAGACCCAGTACTTC. It is translated as CASSLGREETQYF.

The chain combines TRBV5-6 with TRBJ1-5, with D perhaps TRBD1 (6 bases). V was cut by 2 bases and J by 4 bases, with 13 bases left in between. Germline V lookup: CDR1 SGHDT, CDR2 YYEEEE. The CDR3 runs to 15 residues. The DNA for the CDR3 is TGTGCCAGCAGCTTCGGGGGGCGCGGTAATCAGCCCCAGCATTTT. This codes for CASSFGGRGNQPQHF.

This clonotype was seen many times. The chain combines TRBV7-2 with TRBJ2-7; 8 bases map to TRBD2. V shed 2 bases and J 5 bases; nucleotides not matched to a gene: 5. The CDR3 contains 14 residues. The germline CDR1 and CDR2 sequences are SGHTA and FQGNSA. CDR3 protein: CASSLQRELNEQYF. The CDR3 DNA reads TGTGCCAGCAGCTTACAGCGGGAGTTGAACGAGCAGTACTTC.